A selection of T cell receptor beta chains follows, all from one sample in a study of blood T cells in healthy people across ages. One entry per CDR3 protein, called by TCRdb with MiXCR from the 5' RACE reads. The sample has 500,000 to 550,000 distinct CDR3 sequences; less than 25% are singletons. These data are also associated with another study on T cells of mothers and their children.

The sample comprised blood. Receptors were obtained from a boy between 5 and 17 years old in good health. CDR3s include the opening cysteine and the closing phenylalanine or tryptophan. A D gene is named only where the DNA matches it firmly. A clone size is listed for some rows: how often the clone was seen (once, few, many), or a class if it is expanded.

d_gene | abundance | j_gene | v_gene | CDR3aa
TRBD2 | few | TRBJ2-1 | TRBV6-4 | CASSDWPAGHNEQFF
TRBD2 | - | TRBJ2-6 | TRBV6-5 | CASSTGLAASGANVLTF
- | few | TRBJ1-5 | TRBV4-3 | CASSQDTADTQHF
- | few | TRBJ1-6 | TRBV27 | CASSPLGTYNSPLHF
TRBD2 | - | TRBJ2-1 | TRBV14 | CASSGGRLAGGYNEQFF
- | few | TRBJ2-1 | TRBV20-1 | CSAKTGIYSYNEQFF
- | few | TRBJ2-1 | TRBV29-1 | CSVGKRAIYNEQFF
- | - | TRBJ2-1 | TRBV7-2 | CASSLSLSYNEQFF
- | - | TRBJ1-2 | TRBV12-3/TRBV12-4 | CASSGPGWGYTF
- | - | TRBJ1-1 | TRBV4-3 | CASSPMATENTEAFF
TRBD2 | few | TRBJ2-7 | TRBV3-1 | CASSLSTGRASEQYF
TRBD1 | few | TRBJ2-5 | TRBV14 | CASSQENRGTETQYF
TRBD2 | few | TRBJ2-5 | TRBV27 | CASSLLAAGAQETQYF
- | - | TRBJ2-7 | TRBV20-1 | CSAIPNGPTYEQYF
- | few | TRBJ1-1 | TRBV7-6 | CASSSNKPVGGAFF
TRBD1 | many | TRBJ2-7 | TRBV7-2 | CASSPARGPYSSYEQYF
- | - | TRBJ2-5 | TRBV18 | CASSPRPEAVGETQYF
TRBD2 | few | TRBJ2-5 | TRBV11-2 | CASDQLAGRQETQYF
TRBD1 | - | TRBJ1-4 | TRBV2 | CASSYDRGVNEKLFF
TRBD1 | few | - | TRBV6-6 | CASSSIGRGSIEQYF
- | few | TRBJ2-1 | TRBV20-1 | CSARAGGLYNEQFF
- | few | TRBJ2-1 | TRBV29-1 | CSVEGTNTRSSYNEQFF
- | - | TRBJ1-1 | TRBV6-5 | CASSYLGYTEAFF
TRBD2 | few | TRBJ2-3 | TRBV7-2 | CASERGGGDTQYF
- | many | TRBJ1-3 | TRBV4-3 | CASSLKIELSGNTIYF
- | - | - | TRBV3-1 | CASSQRQVLRYEQYF
- | once | TRBJ1-1 | TRBV28 | CASSSTKGEAFF
- | - | TRBJ2-5 | TRBV5-5 | CASSLVGVNQETQYF
- | - | TRBJ2-5 | TRBV7-2 | CASSFTPQETQYF
TRBD1 | few | TRBJ2-7 | TRBV3-1 | CASSPLLGQGDEQYF
- | - | TRBJ2-7 | TRBV3-1 | CASSQGLGVGEQYF